Sequencing of this T cell receptor (beta chain) was carried out in a study of CD8 T cells in ankylosing spondylitis. Overall study findings and caveats: Seemingly characteristic of ankylosing spondylitis blood was a TCR beta motif consisting of roughly 8 highly homologous variants.

TCRdb fed the 5' RACE reads into MiXCR, producing one record per CDR3 protein. The table has roughly 700,000 distinct CDR3 sequences, around 20% seen once. The germline CDR1 and CDR2 sequences are MNHEY and SVGAGI. The CDR3 covers 16 residues. V shed 4 bases and J 0 bases; nucleotides not matched to a gene: 6. About this clonotype: The antigen is unknown.

The gene calls are TRBV6-5 and TRBJ2-3, with 8 bases that match TRBD1. Sequencing used blood, either unsorted or a sorted T cell fraction (not recorded which). The TCR originated in a male donor with ankylosing spondylitis. The CDR3: CASSLQGATSTDTQYF. The CDR3 region has the DNA TGTGCCAGCAGTTTGCAGGGGGCGACTAGCACAGATACGCAGTATTTT.